The rows below give T cell receptor beta chains drawn from one sample of a study of shared clonotypes between healthy human individuals. Some clones are missing from TCRdb's copy, which holds only in-frame ones; the method was immunoSEQ multiplex PCR. The data hold about 2.4 million clones, with 80% to 95% observed a single time. The sequencing input was naive CD4+ T cells from PBMCs. The receptors originated from a young man in good health. Some clones in this sample may be carry-over from other donors' samples. Each CDR3 is given with its conserved first and last residue. Each record gives: D gene, V gene, CDR3 length, clone size, J gene, CDR3 DNA, CDR3 protein. A D gene is named only where the DNA matches it firmly. Rows give clone size only sometimes, using once, few, many, or a class for an expanded clone.

TRBD2	TRBV11-2	15	NA	TRBJ2-3	TGTGCCAGCAGCTTATGGGCGGGAGGGACAGATACGCAGTATTTT	CASSLWAGGTDTQYF
TRBD1	TRBV6-5	12	once	TRBJ1-1	TGTGCCAGCAGCACAGGGGTAACTGAAGCTTTCTTT	CASSTGVTEAFF
TRBD2	TRBV5-1	17	NA	TRBJ2-1	TGCGCCAGCAGCTCTGATCTTCTAGCGGGAGGGCCCGGTGAGCAGTTCTTC	CASSSDLLAGGPGEQFF
TRBD1	TRBV29-1	13	once	TRBJ1-4	TGCAGCGCTGGAGGGACAGGGAGGGAAAAACTGTTTTTT	CSAGGTGREKLFF
TRBD1	TRBV30	13	NA	TRBJ1-1	TGTGCCTGGAGTCCAACAGGGGCCCGGGGAGCTTTCTTT	CAWSPTGARGAFF
TRBD2	TRBV25-1	17	NA	TRBJ2-5	TGTGCCAGCAGTGAATTCGTTGGGATAGCGGGATTAGAGACCCAGTACTTC	CASSEFVGIAGLETQYF
NA	TRBV6-6	15	NA	TRBJ1-5	TGTGCCAGCAGTTACGGGACAAACCGCAATCAGCCCCAGCATTTT	CASSYGTNRNQPQHF
NA	TRBV6-1	14	NA	TRBJ1-1	TGTGCCAGCAGTGAAGTACTGGGATTGACTGAAGCTTTCTTT	CASSEVLGLTEAFF
TRBD2	TRBV7-2	16	NA	TRBJ2-7	TGTGCCAGCAGCTTAAGGGCTAGCGGGAGTCCCTACGAGCAGTACTTC	CASSLRASGSPYEQYF
TRBD1	TRBV5-4	13	NA	TRBJ1-1	TGTGCCAGCAGCCCGACAGGGCCCACTGAAGCTTTCTTT	CASSPTGPTEAFF
TRBD1	TRBV29-1	13	NA	TRBJ2-7	TGCAGCGTTGGTTGGGACAGGGATTACGAGCAGTACTTC	CSVGWDRDYEQYF
NA	TRBV28	14	NA	TRBJ2-7	TGTGCCAGCAGTCGCAGGGGTTCGACCTACGAGCAGTACTTC	CASSRRGSTYEQYF
NA	TRBV14	15	NA	TRBJ1-5	TGTGCCAGCAGCCAAGGACGGGGTGCTACTCAGCCCCAGCATTTT	CASSQGRGATQPQHF
NA	TRBV29-1	13	NA	TRBJ2-1	TGCAGCGTTGTTCGGGGTGTGATCAATGAGCAGTTCTTC	CSVVRGVINEQFF
TRBD1	TRBV7-3	14	NA	TRBJ2-7	TGTGCCAGCAGCTTAACTAGGGACAGCTACGAGCAGTACTTC	CASSLTRDSYEQYF
TRBD2	TRBV19	17	NA	TRBJ2-1	TGTGCCAGTAGTATAGGACTAGCGGGTGTCTCCTACAATGAGCAGTTCTTC	CASSIGLAGVSYNEQFF
NA	TRBV15	17	NA	TRBJ2-3	TGTGCCACCAGCAGAGGAGTTTGGGACGGTTGGAGAGATACGCAGTATTTT	CATSRGVWDGWRDTQYF
TRBD1	TRBV7-9	14	NA	TRBJ1-2	TGTGCCAGCGGCTTAGCAGGGGGCGGCTATGGCTACACCTTC	CASGLAGGGYGYTF
NA	TRBV28	14	once	TRBJ2-1	TGTGCCAGCAGCTTCCCAGGAGAGTTGGGTGAGCAGTTCTTC	CASSFPGELGEQFF
TRBD1	TRBV7-2	15	NA	TRBJ1-3	TGTGCCAGCAGCCGGACAGGGGACCCTGGAAACACCATATATTTT	CASSRTGDPGNTIYF
TRBD1	TRBV11-3	14	NA	TRBJ2-7	TGTGCCAGCAGCTTAAGGCAGGGGGCCTACGAGCAGTACTTC	CASSLRQGAYEQYF
TRBD1	TRBV2	16	NA	TRBJ1-2	TGTGCCAGCAGCGAACAGGGGGCCCCTCCCACGGATGGCTACACCTTC	CASSEQGAPPTDGYTF
NA	TRBV7-9	12	NA	TRBJ2-7	TGTGCCAGCAGCACTACTAGCTACGAGCAGTACTTC	CASSTTSYEQYF
TRBD2	TRBV5-4	17	NA	TRBJ2-3	TGTGCCAGCAGCTTCCGGCGGGAGGGCCGGTTGACAGATACGCAGTATTTT	CASSFRREGRLTDTQYF
TRBD2	TRBV7-3	15	NA	TRBJ2-1	TGTGCCAGCAGCACCACTAGCGGGAATAACAATGAGCAGTTCTTC	CASSTTSGNNNEQFF